One sample yielded the 9 T cell receptor beta chains listed below, sequenced in a study of CD8 T cells in ankylosing spondylitis. TCRdb reprocessed the 5' RACE reads via MiXCR and lists one record per CDR3 protein. The data show some 270,000 distinct CDR3 sequences, approximately 30% seen once. What was sequenced was blood, either unsorted or a sorted T cell fraction (not recorded which). All receptors derive from a male donor with ankylosing spondylitis or in good health (not recorded which).

V usage is TRBV20-1 and J usage is TRBJ2-3; 10 bases are a match to TRBD2. CDR3 length equals 14 residues. Germline values: CDR1 DFQATT, CDR2 SNEGSKA (reference sequence). V lost 7 bases to trimming and J lost 1 base; unmatched junction nucleotides: 5. CDR3 region: CSGAGGPGTDTQYF. The CDR3 nucleotides read TGCAGTGGAGCGGGGGGGCCCGGCACAGATACGCAGTATTTT.

The V call is TRBV6-5, the J call TRBJ2-2; D gene unclear. This CDR3 has 15 residues. V shed 4 bases and J shed 1 base, with 10 bases lying between them. The V gene's germline CDR1 is MNHEY and CDR2 SVGAGI. The CDR3 protein is CASSSPAGNTGELFF. The CDR3 DNA follows: TGTGCCAGCAGTTCCCCAGCAGGGAACACCGGGGAGCTGTTTTTT.

A single count supports this clonotype. V gene TRBV5-8 combines with J gene TRBJ2-3, with D hard to call. CDR3 length: 15 residues. Trimming pared 2 bases from V and 2 bases from J, leaving 12 bases between. Germline V gene lookup returns CDR1 SGHTS and CDR2 YDEGEE. CDR3 bases: TGTGCCAGCAGCTTCCCAGCCTTACCCACAGATACGCAGTATTTT. Amino acids: CASSFPALPTDTQYF.

V is TRBV3-1 and J is TRBJ2-7; the match to TRBD2 covers 7 bases. The CDR3 loop spans 13 amino acids. The germline V gene encodes CDR1 LGHDT and CDR2 YNNKEL (reference sequence). The junction had 1 base not matched to a gene; V was cut back by 0 bases and J by 5 bases. DNA for the CDR3: TGTGCCAGCAGCCAAGAGGGAGGGAACGAGCAGTACTTC. This encodes CASSQEGGNEQYF.

The CDR3 DNA reads TGTGCCAGCAGTCCGGTTCTCCCCTACGAGCAGTACTTC. Its translation is CASSPVLPYEQYF. The gene calls are TRBV12-3 or TRBV12-4 and TRBJ2-7; D unresolved. V was shortened by 5 bases and J by 2 bases, with 10 bases between the two germline ends. The CDR3 runs to 13 residues.

The genes are TRBV11-2 and TRBJ2-7; D assignment may be TRBD1 or TRBD2 (5 bases each). The CDR3 runs 15 residues. Trimming shortened V by 4 bases and J by 0 bases, and 13 bases separated the two germline ends. The germline V gene encodes CDR1 SGHAT and CDR2 FQNNGV. The CDR3 sequence is CASSSGAPISYEQYF. For the CDR3, the DNA is TGTGCCAGCAGCTCCGGGGCTCCAATCTCCTACGAGCAGTACTTC.

V and J are TRBV20-1 and TRBJ2-6; a weak D match, TRBD2 (5 bases). The ends were cut back, 3 bases at V and 0 bases at J, with 6 bases in the middle. Germline CDR1 and CDR2: DFQATT and SNEGSKA (reference sequence). CDR3 size: 14 residues. This chain's CDR3 is CSARAGSGANVLTF. The CDR3 DNA reads as TGCAGTGCTAGGGCGGGCTCTGGGGCCAACGTCCTGACTTTC.

This clonotype was recorded at least ten times. The CDR3 sequence is CSVAGLASSEQYF. CDR3 coding DNA: TGCAGCGTAGCGGGACTAGCGAGTTCAGAGCAGTACTTC. V is TRBV29-1 and J is TRBJ2-7, with 10 bases aligning to TRBD2. Germline-derived CDR1 and CDR2 are SQVTM and ANQGSEA. The CDR3 has 13 amino acids. The V gene end was trimmed by 6 bases and the J gene end by 7 bases; junction bases not matched to a gene: 9.

The rearrangement joins TRBV4-2 to TRBJ1-4; D uncertain. V dropped 0 bases and J dropped 5 bases, with 7 bases sitting between them. Germline V gene data show CDR1 as LGHNA and CDR2 as YNFKEQ. The CDR3 runs 14 residues. The CDR3 sequence is CASSQDRWNEKLFF. CDR3 DNA sequence: TGTGCCAGCAGCCAAGACAGGTGGAATGAAAAACTGTTTTTT.